A single sample gave rise to the 14 T cell receptor beta chains below, sequenced in a study of cytomegalovirus exposure and HLA in healthy donors. Primers: 60 Vbeta forward and 13 Jbeta reverse. Using immunoSEQ multiplex PCR, the repertoire was profiled, and TCRdb retains in-frame clones only, with some absent. This table has about 160,000 clones, roughly 84% appearing once. The sequenced material came from PBMCs. Receptors originate from a man younger than 30 in good health and CMV-seropositive.

Only one count was recorded for this clone. The chain couples TRBV2 to TRBJ2-2; 8 bases are a match to TRBD2. The CDR3 covers 16 residues. The germline CDR1 and CDR2 sequences are SNHLY and FYNNEI. J lost 6 bases, V lost 5 bases, and 11 bases had no gene match. CDR3 sequence: CASSRAGVTLAGELFF. In DNA, the CDR3 is TGTGCCAGCAGTCGAGCGGGGGTGACCTTGGCCGGGGAGCTGTTTTTT.

V and J are TRBV5-1 and TRBJ2-3; perhaps TRBD2 as D (6 bases). Trimming took 1 base from V and 0 from J, leaving 9 bases between them. The CDR3 extends over 15 amino acids. Per the germline V gene, CDR1 is SGHRS and CDR2 is YFSETQ. The CDR3 nucleotides are TGCGCCAGCAGCTTGACTAGCACCAGCACAGATACGCAGTATTTT. It translates to CASSLTSTSTDTQYF.

The chain combines TRBV29-1 with TRBJ2-2; D is possibly TRBD1 (6 bases). The germline V and J ends were trimmed by 6 bases and 2 bases, with 16 bases remaining between them. CDR1 is SQVTM and CDR2 is ANQGSEA in the germline V gene. The CDR3 spans 15 residues. Here the CDR3 DNA reads TGCAGCGTCGAGGAGGCAGGGGCAAACACCGGGGAGCTGTTTTTT. Protein sequence: CSVEEAGANTGELFF.

J is TRBJ1-6 and V is TRBV4-3; maybe TRBD1 (6 bases). Germline CDR1 is LGHNA and CDR2 is YSLEER. This CDR3 has 17 residues. The V gene lost 0 bases and the J gene lost 0 bases, with 9 bases spanning the gap. CDR3 protein: CASSQDGRGSYNSPLHF. The CDR3 DNA reads as TGCGCCAGCAGCCAAGATGGCAGGGGCTCCTATAATTCACCCCTCCACTTT.

This chain links TRBV12-5 with TRBJ1-2, with TRBD1 identical over 9 bases. V lost 6 bases and J lost 8; bases outside the gene matches: 4. This CDR3 is 12 amino acids long. Germline loops: CDR1 LGHNT, CDR2 FRNRAP. This CDR3 is CASGGQGLGYTF. As DNA, the CDR3 is TGTGCTAGTGGGGGACAGGGACTCGGCTACACCTTC.

J is TRBJ2-1 and V is TRBV7-2, with 11 bases fitting TRBD1. Germline V gives CDR1 SGHTA, CDR2 FQGNSA. The length of the CDR3 is 18 residues. V was clipped by 1 base and J by 9 bases; unmatched bases: 14. CDR3 region: CASSLGGRDRGGGSEQFF. The CDR3 DNA is TGTGCCAGCAGCTTAGGAGGAAGGGACAGGGGGGGAGGGAGTGAGCAGTTCTTC.

V is TRBV5-8 and J is TRBJ2-2; D may be TRBD1 (7 bases). Germline V lookup: CDR1 SGHTS, CDR2 YDEGEE. V lost 5 bases and J 5 bases, leaving 13 bases between the germline ends. The CDR3 runs 14 residues. CDR3 loop: CASSSQGGTGELFF. The CDR3 nucleotides read TGTGCCAGCAGTTCTCAGGGGGGAACCGGGGAGCTGTTTTTT.

The genes are TRBV29-1 and TRBJ2-5; tentative D call: TRBD1 (5 bases). Germline CDR1 reads SQVTM; CDR2 reads ANQGSEA. Trimming pared 5 bases from V and 5 bases from J, leaving 15 bases between. This CDR3 has 13 residues. The DNA of the CDR3 is TGCAGCGTTATCAGGGATTTGGGGGAGACCCAGTACTTC. As protein: CSVIRDLGETQYF.

CDR3 residues: CASSLHGNYNEQFF. The CDR3 DNA reads as TGTGCCAGCAGCTTGCACGGGAACTACAATGAGCAGTTCTTC. This chain connects TRBV5-4 to TRBJ2-1; D may be TRBD2 (5 bases). From germline, CDR1 is SGHNT and CDR2 YYREEE (reference sequence). CDR3 length equals 14 residues. The V gene lost 1 base and the J gene lost 3 bases, with 8 bases spanning the gap.

This clone was counted between two and nine times. The V and J genes are TRBV28 and TRBJ1-6; 10 positions agree with TRBD1. Germline assignment: CDR1 MDHEN and CDR2 SYDVKM. CDR3 length equals 16 residues. Trimming cost V 7 bases and J 9 bases; bases outside gene matches: 12. DNA for the CDR3: TGTGCCAGCACCCCGTACGCGGGACAGGGGACTTCACCCCTCCACTTT. This codes for CASTPYAGQGTSPLHF.

This clone showed up just a few times. The chain joins TRBV18 to TRBJ2-2, with 8 nucleotides matching TRBD1. Trimming took 3 bases from V and 4 from J; bases not matched to a gene: 1. The germline gives CDR1 KGHSH, CDR2 LQKENI. This CDR3 contains 14 residues. The CDR3 DNA follows: TGTGCCAGCTCACCGGACAGGGCCACCGGGGAGCTGTTTTTT. The encoded protein is CASSPDRATGELFF. The full variable domain, its missing parts supplied by reference TRBV18 and TRBJ2-2, is NAGVMQNPRHLVRRRGQEARLRCSPMKGHSHVYWYRQLPEEGLKFMVYLQKENIIDESGMPKERFSAEFPKEGPSILRIQQVVRGDSAAYFCASSPDRATGELFFGEGSRLTVL.

This chain uses TRBV18 with TRBJ2-1; D is perhaps TRBD1 (5 bases). V was cut by 3 bases and J by 9 bases, with 9 bases left in between. This CDR3 is 12 amino acids long. The germline V gene encodes CDR1 KGHSH and CDR2 LQKENI. CDR3 amino acids: CASSPTATEQFF. The DNA for the CDR3 is TGTGCCAGCTCACCGACAGCTACTGAGCAGTTCTTC. The complete variable domain, with remaining parts taken from reference TRBV18 and TRBJ2-1, reads NAGVMQNPRHLVRRRGQEARLRCSPMKGHSHVYWYRQLPEEGLKFMVYLQKENIIDESGMPKERFSAEFPKEGPSILRIQQVVRGDSAAYFCASSPTATEQFFGPGTRLTVL.

This clone occurred a few times. Sequence at one end of the junction differs from germline and may be a read error. The CDR3 DNA reads TGTGCCAGCAGCCAATCACTGGGGGGAAACAGTCAGTACTTC. Encoded protein: CASSQSLGGNSQYF. This sequence joins TRBV16 and TRBJ2-4; D might be TRBD2 (6 bases). The CDR3 sequence is 14 residues long. Germline CDR1 reads KGHSY; CDR2 reads FQNENV.

This chain links TRBV7-9 with TRBJ1-6; no definite D call. The CDR3 is made up of 14 amino acids. CDR1 SEHNR and CDR2 FQNEAQ come from the germline V gene (reference sequence). V was trimmed by 2 bases and J by 8 bases, leaving 10 bases between them. CDR3 nucleotides: TGTGCCAGCAGCTTATCAGGATACGATTCACCCCTCCACTTT. Translating gives CASSLSGYDSPLHF.